One sample yielded the 3 T cell receptor beta chains listed below, sequenced in a study of T cells after yellow fever vaccination. One entry per CDR3 protein, called by TCRdb with MiXCR from the 5' RACE reads. The sample records a few hundred thousand distinct CDR3 sequences, approximately 16% being singletons. The specimen comprised PBMCs, sampled about 5 days after the first yellow fever vaccination. All receptors come from a man between 18 and 29 years old who received the YFV17D yellow fever vaccine.

This chain uses TRBV20-1 with TRBJ2-5, with D tentatively TRBD1 (5 bases). Germline V gene sequence: CDR1 DFQATT, CDR2 SNEGSKA (reference sequence). Between the trimmed V and J ends, which lost 5 bases and 5 bases, there was a span of 15 bases. The CDR3 extends over 13 amino acids. This CDR3 reads CSALDSIGETQYF. The CDR3 region has the DNA TGCAGTGCTTTAGACAGTATAGGGGAGACCCAGTACTTC.

The V gene is TRBV20-1, the J gene TRBJ2-1, with D perhaps matching TRBD1 (8 bases). CDR1 is DFQATT, CDR2 SNEGSKA, per germline (reference sequence). Trimming stripped 6 bases from V and 3 bases from J, with 12 bases between. This CDR3 has 13 amino acids. CDR3 amino acids: CSAQGGFYNEQFF. CDR3 DNA: TGCAGTGCACAGGGGGGGTTCTACAATGAGCAGTTCTTC.

The rearrangement joins TRBV4-1 to TRBJ2-5; 7 bases are a match to TRBD2. Germline V gene data show CDR1 as MGHRA and CDR2 as YSYEKL. The CDR3 is made up of 15 amino acids. Trimming removed 11 bases from V and 5 bases from J; junction bases left unmatched: 17. The CDR3 nucleotides are TGCGCCGGAGCGGCCACGCGCAACGGGGGGGAGACCCAGTACTTC. This gives the protein CAGAATRNGGETQYF.